The entry below describes one T cell receptor beta chain. The antigen it recognizes is unknown. One base away there is no much larger clone; base qualities are not given. These data originate in a study of beta chain features in type 1 diabetes (dated by TCRdb to 2016 to 2019). In terms of the full investigation: Mean age, gender distribution, total cell number and subset yield did not differ between patients and healthy donors. A total of 85 million to 140 million sorted cells were examined across all samples, and a strong correlation was observed between cell number per subset and RNA yield. In the study, recently diagnosed type 1 diabetes patients and matched healthy donors were compared on the TCRB repertoires of their sorted circulating CD4+ T cell subsets. Whereas all 30 or so donors provided naive and central memory subsets, regulatory and stem cell-like memory subsets were isolated from just 8 patients and about 8 healthy donors.

The investigation overall reported the following: Because small numbers of individuals were included in the HLA sub-analyses, any influence of HLA type on TCRB rearrangement was left unresolved. Fewer insertions and more nucleotide deletions at VDJ recombination sites were observed in patients with type 1 diabetes, implying thymic rearrangement abnormalities. Sequencing cDNA rather than genomic DNA could over-represent highly expressing activated cells, although activation and CD3 levels did not differ between groups. Type 1 diabetes patients showed a moderate but significant shortening of TCRB CDR3 length in all four CD4+ subsets. Shorter templates might have been favored by PCR, but patient and control samples were amplified and corrected together, so both groups would have been affected equally by any skew. Naive, central memory and regulatory TCRB repertoires appeared more similar among patients than among healthy donors.

The entire amount of isolated RNA was reverse transcribed using the High Capacity cDNA Reverse Transcription Kit, so the sequenced TCRB transcripts were expressed ones. Deep immunoSEQ sequencing was applied to naive, central memory and regulatory T cell samples, giving an average of about 3.4 million total reads per sample. Sorted cells were lysed in RLT buffer and RNA was extracted with DNase-treated RNeasy Micro or Mini kits, depending on cell number. To prevent cross-contamination, every cell subset was processed on its own, while patient and healthy donor samples were processed together. The immunoSEQ multiplex PCR was used to amplify TCRB sequences from cDNA, yielding 87-bp fragments that span the CDR3 region. Sequencing of the amplicons was done on the Illumina HiSeq platform. As for the authors' bioinformatics: PCR bias was corrected computationally using synthetic template baselines, and reads within Hamming distance 2 were collapsed, with unmergeable singletons discarded. Reads were aligned against IMGT to assign V, D and J genes, CDR3 length and insertions or deletions at six rearrangement sites. Within each subset, clonotype counts were normalized to sorted cell number, and only after that were true diversity and Gini coefficients computed with the tcR R package. The overlap coefficient, calculated on TCRB nucleotide sequences, was used to measure repertoire sharing. Out-of-frame TCRB sequences from naive cells were analyzed to stand in for the pre-selection repertoire. The clones in this table, taken by TCRdb from immuneACCESS, are in-frame only. Not every clone is retained; where verified, under half of the shortfall comes from an unresolved V gene, and the cause of the rest is unknown. V and J calls and clone size are those listed in that table; D and trimming were worked out from the DNA. This sample has 680,000 or so clones in its table, and about an eighth of those were observed once. Of the sample, 0.02% to 0.025% is held by the ten largest clones.

A single peripheral blood draw of approximately 120 mL on average was collected from each donor into heparinised tubes. Using a panel that included CD45RO, CCR7, CD25, CD127, CD95 and CD27, naive, central memory, regulatory and stem cell-like memory CD4+ T cells were sorted on a BD FACSAria II. All sorted populations exceeded 95% purity. Right away, PBMCs were isolated by Lymphoprep density gradient centrifugation and were stained directly, with no culture step. So that batch effects would be minimized, each experiment stained and sorted samples in pairs, pairing one healthy donor with one patient. Sequences were obtained from naive CD4+ T cells from blood. The sample's cell subset or site label is to be understood as: true naive CD4+ T cells. The source of this sequence is a man aged 18 to 29 with type 1 diabetes.

Read as DNA, the sequence is TGTGCCTGGAGTCGACACCAGAACACTGAAGCTTTCTTT. Protein translation: CAWSRHQNTEAFF. The chain couples TRBV30 to TRBJ1-1, with no confident D gene call. There are 13 amino acids in the CDR3, from cysteine to phenylalanine inclusive. Kept here is only the CDR3 DNA, which spans 39 bases and is read in frame from base 1. CDR1 and CDR2 are read off the germline V gene (reference sequence) as GTSNPN and SVGIG. V is pared back by 2 bases and J by 1 base, with 8 bases lying between the germline termini.